Reported below is one T cell receptor (beta chain). Antigen: not known. The sample belongs to a study of T-cell memory formation after mild COVID-19. Overall study results and limits: Mainly CM and EM harbored the contracting CD4+ clones; mainly EMRA harbored the CD8+ ones. Detection of some responders pre-infection suggested pre-existing cross-reactive memory T cells participated.

5'RACE primed from the constant segment yielded TCR alpha and TCR beta cDNA libraries bearing sample barcodes and UMIs. TCRdb reprocessed the 5' RACE reads with MiXCR, giving one entry per CDR3 protein. There are around 150,000 distinct CDR3 sequences in the sample; 11% occur only once, and less than 4% lies in the top ten. The sequenced sample consisted of PBMCs or a T cell subset sorted from them (not recorded which). The source of this sequence is a man younger than 35 who had mild COVID-19 (a few samples of this study predate the infection). Cell type and time point are not known.

This CDR3 reads CASSSHSQQGEAFF. The CDR3 coding sequence is TGTGCCAGCAGTTCGCACTCCCAACAGGGTGAAGCTTTCTTT. The V call is TRBV6-2 or TRBV6-3, the J call TRBJ1-1; tentative D call: TRBD1 (6 bases). The V end was cut by 4 bases, the J end by 7 bases, with 16 bases between. Germline CDR1 is MNHEY and CDR2 is SVGEGT. The CDR3 contains 14 residues.